The 19 T cell receptor beta chains below come from one sample, sequenced in a study of T cell repertoires in cytomegalovirus infection. Their antigens are not known. TCRdb analysed the reads with MiXCR anew, one entry per CDR3 protein. The sample carries about 130,000 distinct CDR3 sequences, over 30% recorded once. Sequencing used CD8+ T cells from cultured PBMCs, obtained from culture after CMV antigen stimulation. These receptors all stem from a human donor in good health (CMV status not recorded). Some clones in this sample may be carry-over from other donors' samples.

V usage is TRBV27 and J usage is TRBJ2-3; no reliable D call. V was trimmed by 5 bases and J by 0 bases, leaving 15 bases between them. This CDR3 comprises 16 residues. Germline V gene sequence: CDR1 MNHEY, CDR2 SMNVEV (reference sequence). The CDR3 loop reads CASSPLSPRSTDTQYF. CDR3 DNA sequence: TGTGCCAGCAGTCCTCTATCCCCCCGCAGCACAGATACGCAGTATTTT.

This clonotype has a handful of counts. This chain uses TRBV6-1 with TRBJ2-1, with 12 bases that match TRBD2. CDR1 is MNHNS, CDR2 SASEGT, per germline. Trimming removed 5 bases from V and 0 bases from J; junction bases left unmatched: 2. The CDR3 is 16 amino acids. The chain's CDR3 is CASSPTSGGSYNEQFF. For the CDR3, the DNA is TGTGCCAGCAGTCCGACTAGCGGGGGCTCCTACAATGAGCAGTTCTTC.

In this sample, this clonotype turned up a few times. The gene calls are TRBV19 and TRBJ2-7; 7 nucleotides line up with TRBD1. This CDR3 spans 14 amino acids. Germline V lookup: CDR1 LNHDA, CDR2 SQIVND (reference sequence). Germline trimming cut 6 bases from V and 3 bases from J; bases unmatched to any gene: 8. CDR3 sequence (DNA): TGTGCCAGTAGCAAGGGACAGATCCTCTACGAGCAGTACTTC. It encodes CASSKGQILYEQYF.

In its sample, this clonotype was seen a few times. The chain combines TRBV7-9 with TRBJ2-1; 11 positions match TRBD2. Germline CDR1 SEHNR, CDR2 FQNEAQ (reference sequence). Trimming removed 6 bases from V and 0 bases from J; junction bases left unmatched: 10. The CDR3 is 18 residues long. The CDR3 reads CASRRSGGAKSSYNEQFF. CDR3 DNA sequence: TGTGCCAGCAGACGTAGCGGGGGGGCCAAGAGCTCCTACAATGAGCAGTTCTTC.

The chain links TRBV7-6 to TRBJ1-5; D is unresolved. The CDR3 loop spans 14 amino acids. With 4 bases removed from V and 5 bases from J, the gap between germline ends came to 12 bases. The germline V gene encodes CDR1 SGHVS and CDR2 FNYEAQ. CDR3 sequence reads: CASSSGGMDQPQHF. The DNA for the CDR3 is TGTGCCAGCAGCTCCGGAGGGATGGATCAGCCCCAGCATTTT.

The chain employs TRBV14 and TRBJ1-2; D unclear. This CDR3 spans 15 amino acids. Trimming cost V 1 base and J 4 bases, with 13 bases left between them. In germline, CDR1 is SGHDN, CDR2 FVKESK. CDR3 coding DNA: TGTGCCAGCAGCCAAGTTTGGTGGGCCTCCTATGGCTACACCTTC. This gives the protein CASSQVWWASYGYTF.

In its sample, this clonotype was seen many times. The chain combines TRBV7-8 with TRBJ2-5, with 7 positions matching TRBD2. The CDR3 loop spans 16 amino acids. The germline V gene has CDR1 SGHVS and CDR2 FQNEAQ. With 5 bases clipped from V and 0 bases from J, the junction kept 9 bases outside the gene matches. The CDR3 is CASSPTKRGHQETQYF. In nucleotides, the CDR3 is TGTGCCAGCAGCCCGACAAAGCGGGGTCACCAAGAGACCCAGTACTTC.

This clonotype appeared a few times. The rearrangement joins TRBV4-2 to TRBJ2-1, with TRBD2 matching 11 bases. V lost 4 bases to trimming and J lost 3 bases; unmatched junction nucleotides: 5. The CDR3 length is 16 residues. Germline V gene lookup returns CDR1 LGHNA and CDR2 YNFKEQ. The CDR3, as DNA: TGTGCCAGCAGCCCCTTGACTAGCGGGGACTACAATGAGCAGTTCTTC. This translates into CASSPLTSGDYNEQFF.

The chain carries TRBV6-6 and TRBJ2-7, with D hard to call. This CDR3 is built from 15 residues. CDR1 is MNHNY and CDR2 is SVGAGI in the germline V gene (reference sequence). V lost 2 bases to trimming and J lost 1 base, with 12 bases between them. Here the CDR3 reads CASSYVVASSYEQYF. The CDR3 nucleotides read TGTGCCAGCAGTTACGTGGTAGCATCGTCCTACGAGCAGTACTTC.

On this clonotype itself: The CDR3 does not end in the conserved phenylalanine or tryptophan, so this is likely a read error. The chain has TRBV7-9 and TRBJ2-1, with 8 positions matching TRBD1. Germline CDR1 reads SEHNR; CDR2 reads FQNEAQ (reference sequence). V lost 5 bases, J lost 1 base, and 7 bases stayed unmatched. The CDR3 has 16 residues. Here the CDR3 reads CASSPAGGRSYNEQFC. DNA for the CDR3: TGTGCCAGCAGCCCGGCAGGGGGCCGTTCCTACAATGAGCAGTTCTGC.

This clonotype was seen more than once but under ten times. The chain combines TRBV7-2 with TRBJ2-7; tentatively, D is TRBD1 or TRBD2 (5 bases each). CDR3 size: 15 residues. V lost 1 base and J lost 4, with 14 bases in between. The germline gives CDR1 SGHTA, CDR2 FQGNSA. CDR3 region: CASSLGQGVWYEQYF. CDR3 sequence (DNA): TGTGCCAGCAGCTTAGGCCAGGGAGTTTGGTACGAGCAGTACTTC.

The chain links TRBV7-6 to TRBJ1-1, with TRBD1 as a possible D gene (5 bases). CDR1 and CDR2 from the germline V gene are SGHVS and FNYEAQ. V lost 5 bases and J 11 bases, leaving 24 bases between the germline ends. The length of the CDR3 is 15 residues. CDR3 in DNA: TGTGCCAGCAGCCCCGGCGGAGGGGCCGGGTCAGGCGCTTTCTTT. Translating gives CASSPGGGAGSGAFF.

This clonotype was counted only a few times. This chain connects TRBV23-1 to TRBJ1-5; D call uncertain. TRBV23-1 qualifies as an ORF whose function is uncertain. Trimming pared 2 bases from V and 2 bases from J, leaving 16 bases between. The CDR3 length is 17 residues. CDR3 sequence (DNA): TGCGCCAGCAGTCAACCCCGTGTTAGGGAGGGCAATCAGCCCCAGCATTTT. Its translation is CASSQPRVREGNQPQHF.

The V gene is TRBV7-2, the J gene TRBJ1-2; D is uncertain. V gave up 8 bases and J gave up 8 bases, with 9 bases separating them. The CDR3 totals 10 residues. The germline CDR1 and CDR2 sequences are SGHTA and FQGNSA. CDR3 region: CASGTTGYTF. The CDR3 nucleotides read TGTGCCAGCGGAACAACAGGCTACACCTTC. The complete variable domain, with remaining parts taken from reference TRBV7-2 and TRBJ1-2, reads GAGVSQSPSNKVTEKGKDVELRCDPISGHTALYWYRQSLGQGLEFLIYFQGNSAPDKSGLPSDRFSAERTGGSVSTLTIQRTQQEDSAVYLCASGTTGYTFGSGTRLTVV.

The chain couples TRBV28 to TRBJ2-2; D may match TRBD1 or TRBD2 (6 bases each). CDR1 MDHEN and CDR2 SYDVKM come from the germline V gene. The CDR3 is 18 amino acids. The V end lost 3 bases, the J end lost 4 bases, and 21 bases lay between the germline ends. The CDR3 DNA reads as TGTGCCAGCAGTTTCCCTCACTCAGGGGCCGGGAGCACCGGGGAGCTGTTTTTT. It specifies CASSFPHSGAGSTGELFF.

J is TRBJ2-1 and V is TRBV12-3 or TRBV12-4; 8 nucleotides match TRBD2. The CDR3 is 14 residues long. J gave up 4 bases and V 8 bases, and 7 bases lay outside the gene matches. CDR3 in amino acids: CASLAGGGYNEQFF. The CDR3 nucleotides are TGTGCCAGCTTGGCGGGGGGCGGGTACAATGAGCAGTTCTTC.

This clonotype was counted at least ten times. The genes are TRBV12-3 or TRBV12-4 and TRBJ1-1; no clear D gene. V was clipped by 3 bases and J by 4 bases, with 9 bases between them. There are 13 residues in the CDR3. This CDR3 reads CASSLTRSTEAFF. The CDR3 DNA is TGTGCCAGCAGTTTGACGAGGAGCACTGAAGCTTTCTTT.

CDR3 nucleotides: TGTGCCAGCGGCTGGACAGGGCGGGGCAATGAGCAGTTCTTC. Translating it yields CASGWTGRGNEQFF. The chain employs TRBV7-8 and TRBJ2-1; 8 bases map to TRBD1. V trimming: 8 bases; J trimming: 6 bases; junction bases outside the gene matches: 9. This CDR3 is 14 amino acids long. The germline gives CDR1 SGHVS, CDR2 FQNEAQ. Filled out from reference TRBV7-8 and TRBJ2-1, the complete variable domain reads GAGVSQSPRYKVAKRGQDVALRCDPISGHVSLFWYQQALGQGPEFLTYFQNEAQLDKSGLPSDRFFAERPEGSVSTLKIQRTQQEDSAVYLCASGWTGRGNEQFFGPGTRLTVL.

The chain carries TRBV3-1 and TRBJ2-5; 9 nucleotides agree with TRBD2. V trimming: 0 bases; J trimming: 1 base; junction bases outside the gene matches: 9. This CDR3 has 18 residues. The germline V gene has CDR1 LGHDT and CDR2 YNNKEL (reference sequence). The CDR3 DNA sequence: TGTGCCAGCAGCCAAGATTGGCAACCGGGACTAGCCCAAGAGACCCAGTACTTC. It codes for CASSQDWQPGLAQETQYF.